The rows below give T cell receptor beta chains drawn from one sample of a study of blood T cells in healthy people across ages. TCRdb re-called the 5' RACE reads with MiXCR, one entry per CDR3 protein. The sample lists some 1,500,000 distinct CDR3 sequences, about 42% occurring once. The sample comprised blood. All receptors come from a woman under 30 in good health. CDR3s include the opening cysteine and the closing phenylalanine or tryptophan. A D gene is named only where the DNA matches it firmly. Only some rows state a clone size, as once, few, many or a class for expanded clones.

D gene,V gene,J gene,clone size,CDR3 DNA,CDR3 protein
TRBD1,TRBV9,TRBJ2-3,.,TGTGCCAGCAGCCCAGCCGGGACAGGGGTAGATACGCAGTATTTT,CASSPAGTGVDTQYF
.,TRBV7-7,TRBJ2-7,.,TGTGCTAGCAGCCTCCGTCCGGGGGTCCCCTACGAGCAGTACTTC,CASSLRPGVPYEQYF
TRBD2,TRBV12-3/TRBV12-4,TRBJ2-1,few,TGTGCCAGCAGTTTCTGGGGAGGGCCGTCCTACAATGAGCAGTTCTTC,CASSFWGGPSYNEQFF
TRBD1,TRBV12-3/TRBV12-4,TRBJ2-1,.,TGTGCCAGCAGCCCGGGACAGGGGAATAATGAGCAGTTCTTC,CASSPGQGNNEQFF
TRBD1,TRBV5-1,TRBJ2-5,.,TGCGCCAGCGCCCACTGGGGACAGGGGCAAGAGACCCAGTACTTC,CASAHWGQGQETQYF
.,TRBV29-1,TRBJ2-1,few,TGCAGCGTTGAGAAAGGCGGCTACAATGAGCAGTTCTTC,CSVEKGGYNEQFF
.,TRBV30,TRBJ2-1,.,TGTGCCTGGAGTGTATTCTTAGCAAGCAATGAGCAGTTCTTC,CAWSVFLASNEQFF
.,TRBV7-2,TRBJ2-3,.,TGTGCCAGCGGCCAGTCACGAGATACGCAGTATTTT,CASGQSRDTQYF
.,TRBV28,TRBJ1-4,once,TGTGCCAACAGTTTGAAGGAGACCGAGCTAAATGAAAAACTGTTTTTT,CANSLKETELNEKLFF
TRBD2,TRBV7-8,TRBJ2-5,.,TGTGCCAGCAGCTTATGGCGGGTGCTAGCGGGGGGTATCGCGAATGAGCAGTACTTC,CASSLWRVLAGGIANEQYF
TRBD1,TRBV6-1,TRBJ1-2,.,TGTGCCAGCAGAACCGGGACAGCGACTAACTATGGCTACACCTTC,CASRTGTATNYGYTF
.,TRBV4-3,TRBJ1-4,few,TGCGCCAGCAGCCAAGATGGCGGTAGGAATGAAAAACTGTTTTTT,CASSQDGGRNEKLFF
.,TRBV7-2,TRBJ2-3,many,TGTGCCAGCAGCTTATCAGCTAGCACAGATACGCAGTATTTT,CASSLSASTDTQYF
TRBD2,TRBV4-1,TRBJ2-4,few,TGCGCCAGCAGCCCTCTAGCGGGAGAGGCCAAAAACATTCAGTACTTC,CASSPLAGEAKNIQYF
TRBD2,TRBV20-1,TRBJ2-2,.,TGCAGGGCCCTAGCGGGGAACACCGGGGAGCTGTTTTTT,CRALAGNTGELFF
.,TRBV12-3/TRBV12-4,TRBJ2-7,few,TGTGCCAGCAACCCCGGGACAAGAAGCTCCTACAATGAGCAGTACTTC,CASNPGTRSSYNEQYF
.,TRBV7-3,TRBJ2-1,.,TGTGCCAGCAGCTTAAGTGGGGGAGGCCCCTACAATGAGCAGTTCTTC,CASSLSGGGPYNEQFF
.,TRBV19,TRBJ2-3,.,TGTGCCAGTTCCCTAACGGCTTACACAGATACGCAGTATTTT,CASSLTAYTDTQYF
.,TRBV6-6,TRBJ1-1,.,TGTGCCAGCAGGAACCCGGGAGCTTTCTTT,CASRNPGAFF
.,TRBV9,TRBJ1-2,.,TGTGCCAGTTCATGGGGCCAGCGTTCTCTCTATGGCTACACCTTC,CASSWGQRSLYGYTF
.,TRBV9,TRBJ2-1,.,TGTGCCAGCAGCGTAGAACAAAACACCTACAATGAGCAGTTCTTC,CASSVEQNTYNEQFF
TRBD1,TRBV4-3,TRBJ1-4,many,TGCGCCAGCAGCCAGGAATGGGACAGGGGGACTGCAACTAATGAAAAACTGTTTTTT,CASSQEWDRGTATNEKLFF
.,TRBV5-1,TRBJ1-1,.,TGCGCCAGCAGCAGGACCCAGGGGAAGAACACTGAAGCTTTCTTT,CASSRTQGKNTEAFF
.,TRBV29-1,TRBJ2-1,.,TGCAGCGCCGGGCGGGACACTGGTTACAATGAGCAGTTCTTC,CSAGRDTGYNEQFF